The entry that follows covers one T cell receptor beta chain sequence. The data are from a study of blood T cell repertoires in COVID-19. Across the whole study: Acute and convalescent COVID-19 specimens originated in the United States, Italy and Spain.

Sequencing used immunoSEQ multiplex PCR; TCRdb keeps in-frame clones, though not all of them. The data show approximately 210,000 clones, around three quarters seen once. V dropped 1 base and J dropped 8 bases, with 11 bases sitting between them. CDR1 and CDR2 from the germline V gene are GTSNPN and SVGIG (reference sequence). The CDR3 length is 12 residues. Across 20 to 25 US areas, participants ranged in age from about 18 to 89 years. This sequence was found in a woman aged 45 to 65 with acute COVID-19. The V call is TRBV30, the J call TRBJ1-1; D call uncertain. The sample taken for sequencing was PBMCs or T cells enriched from blood (not recorded which). CDR3 sequence: CAWSGLENEAFF. In nucleotides, the CDR3 is TGTGCCTGGAGTGGGCTAGAGAACGAAGCTTTCTTT.